This is a list of T cell receptor beta chains from one sample in a study of control samples from healthy donors and cancer patients. Measured with immunoSEQ multiplex PCR; TCRdb has only the in-frame clones, and not every one. The table lists 150,000 to 160,000 clones, 93% of them singletons. Sequencing used blood. The receptor set was obtained from a man aged 45-65 years in good health. Each CDR3 is given with its conserved first and last residue. A D gene is named only where the DNA matches it firmly.

d_call | j_call | v_call | cdr3_aa
TRBD1 | TRBJ2-5 | TRBV5-1 | CASSFGDRGRFQETQYF
- | TRBJ2-7 | TRBV19 | CASSAYRDASYEQYF
TRBD1 | TRBJ1-4 | TRBV5-6 | CASSRTWAGGAQLFF
- | TRBJ2-1 | TRBV19 | CASSNRDYNEQFF
- | TRBJ2-2 | TRBV5-8 | CASSEEDSYITNTGELFF
- | TRBJ2-7 | TRBV5-1 | CASSLGPFRSSYEQYF
TRBD1 | TRBJ2-5 | TRBV19 | CASSLDRGATQYF
TRBD2 | TRBJ2-7 | TRBV9 | CASSPSGLAGGGEQYF
TRBD1 | TRBJ1-1 | TRBV11-3 | CASSATGRAEAFF
- | TRBJ2-5 | TRBV2 | CASSVLYQETQYF
- | TRBJ2-2 | TRBV6-2/TRBV6-3 | CASSWIVATFSGELFF
- | TRBJ1-5 | TRBV5-6 | CASSLVGASNQPQHF
TRBD1 | TRBJ1-4 | TRBV5-1 | CASSPDRGAEKLFF
TRBD1 | TRBJ1-2 | TRBV12-5 | CAGPPRDRLIYGYTF
TRBD1 | TRBJ2-2 | TRBV27 | CASRGQPNTGELFF
TRBD1 | TRBJ2-7 | TRBV28 | CASSLWTGGLSYEQYF
- | TRBJ2-7 | TRBV3-1/TRBV3-2 | CASSQDGSINEQYF
- | TRBJ1-2 | TRBV5-1 | CASSSGASSNYGYTF
- | TRBJ2-7 | TRBV5-1 | CASSLTGYTYEQYF
- | TRBJ1-5 | TRBV27 | CASRRTDNQPQHF
- | TRBJ2-7 | TRBV29-1 | CSVRAWGRGSYEQYF
- | TRBJ1-1 | TRBV10-1 | CASSPTGTSSEAFF
- | TRBJ1-3 | TRBV5-1 | CASSLGTSGNTIYF
- | TRBJ2-2 | TRBV27 | CASSFRGFNTGELFF
- | TRBJ1-2 | TRBV5-6 | CASSLDLGFYGYTF
- | TRBJ1-2 | TRBV7-2 | CASSLLGALGYTF
- | TRBJ1-1 | TRBV6-4 | CASSDSVKEAFF
- | TRBJ1-1 | TRBV27 | CASSLWGQNTEAFF
- | TRBJ2-1 | TRBV28 | CASSIASAVVKNEQFF
TRBD1 | TRBJ2-2 | TRBV5-6 | CASSPDRGAGELFF
- | TRBJ2-6 | TRBV2 | CASSAGPTGANVLTF
TRBD1 | TRBJ1-2 | TRBV18 | CASSPSTGVDYGYTF
- | TRBJ1-1 | TRBV3-1/TRBV3-2 | CASSQAGEAFF
TRBD1 | TRBJ2-3 | TRBV4-1 | CASSQQGQADTQYF
- | TRBJ1-5 | TRBV27 | CASRDGGSNQPQHF
- | TRBJ1-3 | TRBV10-3 | CAISDPGGLASGNTIYF
TRBD1 | TRBJ1-2 | TRBV5-1 | CASSSAGGRAYGYTF
- | TRBJ1-1 | TRBV25-1 | CASSTPGAHTEAFF
TRBD2 | TRBJ2-1 | TRBV6-5 | CATTGTSDYNEQFF
- | TRBJ2-4 | TRBV5-6 | CASSDSGSKNIQYF
- | TRBJ2-1 | TRBV6-5 | CASKTRGYNEQFF
TRBD1 | TRBJ1-4 | TRBV6-5 | CASSQLDREGEKLFF
- | TRBJ1-1 | TRBV29-1 | CSAHLGGNTEAFF
- | TRBJ2-2 | TRBV10-2 | CASSVRDLPGELFF
- | TRBJ2-7 | TRBV3-1/TRBV3-2 | CASSQVHEQYF
TRBD2 | TRBJ2-2 | TRBV7-3 | CASSLGWLAGVGELFF
TRBD1 | TRBJ2-5 | TRBV28 | CASSSRLQGAKGETQYF
- | TRBJ2-7 | TRBV7-2 | CASSLAYVMSAGYTYEQYF
TRBD1 | TRBJ1-5 | TRBV19 | CASSTQGAGQPQHF
- | TRBJ2-5 | TRBV28 | CASSSGARTQETQYF
- | TRBJ2-2 | TRBV6-5 | CASSRGDTGELFF
- | TRBJ1-5 | TRBV3-1/TRBV3-2 | CASSRLSGQPQHF
- | TRBJ2-5 | TRBV7-6 | CASSLGRRLQETQYF
- | TRBJ2-7 | TRBV27 | CASSLGGTYEQYF
- | TRBJ1-1 | TRBV28 | CASSLSRGRTEAFF
- | TRBJ2-1 | TRBV9 | CASSVVGGGSYNEQFF
- | TRBJ1-1 | TRBV2 | CASSEDRWNTEAFF
- | TRBJ1-1 | TRBV28 | CASSPPLGTFMNTEAFF